Listed below are T cell receptor beta chains from one sample, sequenced in a study of glioma-infiltrating T cells. A single record per CDR3 protein comes from TCRdb applying MiXCR to the multiplex PCR reads. This sample yields roughly 200,000 distinct CDR3 sequences, of which roughly 32% are seen a single time; about 19% belongs to the top ten. Sequenced material: glioma tissue, nonneoplastic brain tissue, or PBMCs (not recorded which). These TCRs come from a human donor with low-grade glioma or glioblastoma, undergoing nonglioma brain surgery, or in good health (not recorded which). CDR3s include the opening cysteine and the closing phenylalanine or tryptophan. D genes are given only for firm matches. The listing skips clone size in some rows; elsewhere it reads once, few, many or a size class.

D gene,V gene,J gene,clone size,CDR3 protein,CDR3 DNA
.,TRBV4-2,TRBJ2-7,many,CASSPRRGQYEQYF,TGTGCCAGCAGTCCCCGCCGGGGACAATACGAGCAGTACTTC
TRBD2,TRBV5-5,TRBJ2-1,many,CASSFRLAGDNEQFF,TGTGCCAGCAGCTTTAGACTAGCGGGAGACAATGAGCAGTTCTTC
TRBD2,TRBV15,TRBJ2-3,many,CATSGVAGGPDTQYF,TGTGCCACCAGCGGAGTAGCGGGAGGTCCAGATACGCAGTATTTT
.,TRBV4-1,TRBJ1-2,many,CASSQEGWEVNYGYTF,TGCGCCAGCAGCCAAGAAGGTTGGGAAGTTAACTATGGCTACACCTTC
TRBD1,TRBV6-6,TRBJ2-7,many,CASSYPRRTGGIYEQYF,TGTGCCAGCAGTTATCCCCGCCGGACAGGGGGCATCTACGAGCAGTACTTC
.,TRBV6-2/TRBV6-3,TRBJ1-1,medium-sized,CASSYPGHLNTEAFF,TGTGCCAGCAGTTACCCCGGACACCTGAACACTGAAGCTTTCTTT
.,TRBV6-1,TRBJ2-7,many,CASSEVSGEGGYEQYF,TGTGCCAGCAGTGAAGTCTCGGGGGAAGGGGGCTACGAGCAGTACTTC
TRBD1,TRBV6-2/TRBV6-3,TRBJ1-5,many,CASSNPTGGDQPQHF,TGTGCCAGCAGTAACCCTACAGGGGGGGATCAGCCCCAGCATTTT
.,TRBV28,TRBJ2-7,.,CASSLAGPGLYEQYF,TGTGCCAGCAGTTTGGCGGGTCCTGGCCTCTACGAGCAGTACTTC
TRBD1,TRBV27,TRBJ1-4,.,CASGPTIGGVEKLFF,TGTGCCAGCGGTCCAACTATAGGGGGCGTAGAAAAACTGTTTTTT
TRBD2,TRBV12-3/TRBV12-4,TRBJ2-1,.,CASSPTSGSRDEQFF,TGTGCCAGCAGTCCGACTAGCGGGAGCAGGGATGAGCAGTTCTTC
TRBD2,TRBV4-2,TRBJ2-7,many,CASSPGTSTYEQYF,TGTGCCAGCAGCCCCGGGACTAGCACGTACGAGCAGTACTTC
.,TRBV7-9,TRBJ2-1,.,CASSFNLRDNEQFF,TGTGCCAGCAGCTTTAACCTCAGGGACAATGAGCAGTTCTTC
.,TRBV24-1,TRBJ2-1,many,CATSDAGIWTHNEQFF,TGTGCCACCAGTGATGCAGGGATATGGACACACAATGAGCAGTTCTTC
TRBD2,TRBV6-2/TRBV6-3,TRBJ2-7,.,CASRRAGTSGRGYEQYF,TGTGCCAGCAGACGAGCCGGGACTAGCGGGAGAGGGTACGAGCAGTACTTC
.,TRBV6-2/TRBV6-3,TRBJ1-5,many,CASSYSDISNQPQHF,TGTGCCAGCAGTTACTCTGACATTAGCAATCAGCCCCAGCATTTT
TRBD1,TRBV18,TRBJ1-1,many,CASSLEGGSTEAFF,TGTGCCAGCTCACTGGAAGGGGGCTCGACTGAAGCTTTCTTT
.,TRBV29-1,TRBJ2-7,.,CSVEMENSYEQYF,TGCAGCGTTGAAATGGAGAACTCCTACGAGCAGTACTTC
TRBD2,TRBV7-9,TRBJ2-1,few,CASSSQLAGVDEQFF,TGTGCCAGCAGCTCCCAATTGGCGGGAGTCGATGAGCAGTTCTTC
TRBD1,TRBV24-1,TRBJ2-7,.,CATSGGIGTGAHEQYF,TGTGCCACCAGTGGAGGAATTGGGACAGGGGCCCACGAGCAGTACTTC
.,TRBV28,TRBJ1-5,once,CASNTGSLPQHF,TGTGCCAGCAATACAGGCTCACTTCCCCAGCATTTT
.,TRBV12-3/TRBV12-4,TRBJ2-1,.,CASSLVGQGSTFF,.
.,TRBV5-1,TRBJ2-3,many,CASSLRDTQYF,TGCGCCAGCAGCTTGCGTGATACGCAGTATTTT
TRBD1,TRBV20-1,TRBJ1-1,many,CSALDRGLPMNTEAFF,TGCAGTGCTCTGGACAGGGGGCTCCCCATGAACACTGAAGCTTTCTTT
.,TRBV2,TRBJ1-4,many,CASRPPGPATNEKLFF,TGTGCCAGCAGACCCCCGGGACCTGCAACTAATGAAAAACTGTTTTTT
TRBD2,TRBV5-1,TRBJ2-5,few,CASSLMLAEETQYF,TGCGCCAGCAGCTTGATGCTAGCGGAAGAGACCCAGTACTTC
.,TRBV7-8,TRBJ2-7,many,CASSSYFYEQYF,TGTGCCAGCAGCTCCTACTTCTACGAGCAGTACTTC
.,TRBV20-1,TRBJ1-4,many,CSAKRDEKLFF,TGCAGTGCCAAAAGGGATGAAAAACTGTTTTTT
.,TRBV4-3,TRBJ2-7,.,CAGSQDFRPSAYEQYF,TGCGCCGGCAGCCAAGATTTTAGACCTAGCGCCTACGAGCAGTACTTC
.,TRBV12-3/TRBV12-4,TRBJ1-5,many,CASSDRDNNQPQHF,TGTGCCAGCAGTGACCGCGACAACAATCAGCCCCAGCATTTT
TRBD1,TRBV20-1,TRBJ1-6,.,CSATRGQTYSPLHF,TGCAGTGCCACAAGGGGACAGACTTATTCACCCCTCCACTTT
.,TRBV28,TRBJ1-4,.,CASSTSGGTNEKLFF,TGTGCCAGCAGCACTTCGGGGGGAACTAATGAAAAACTGTTTTTT
.,TRBV6-5,TRBJ1-1,.,CASNPPLAGGAGIVAEAFF,TGTGCCAGCAATCCCCCTTTAGCGGGAGGAGCAGGCATAGTCGCTGAAGCTTTCTTT
.,TRBV4-1,TRBJ2-6,once,CSSSQGLAVANVLTF,TGCTCCAGCAGCCAGGGGCTAGCGGTGGCCAACGTCCTGACTTTC
.,TRBV27,TRBJ1-5,many,CASRAGVSNQPQHF,TGTGCCAGCAGGGCAGGGGTGAGCAATCAGCCCCAGCATTTT
TRBD2,TRBV7-9,TRBJ2-7,many,CASSLGLAGSYEQYF,TGTGCCAGCAGTCTTGGACTAGCGGGATCCTACGAGCAGTACTTC
.,TRBV27,TRBJ1-2,many,CASRGGRADYTF,TGTGCCAGTCGAGGTGGAAGGGCGGATTACACCTTC
TRBD1,TRBV6-2/TRBV6-3,TRBJ2-2,many,CASSQHGTGNTGELFF,TGTGCCAGCAGTCAACACGGGACAGGGAACACCGGGGAGCTGTTTTTT
TRBD2,TRBV4-1,TRBJ2-3,many,CASSQDHQRGNTDTQYF,TGCGCCAGCAGCCAAGATCACCAGCGGGGCAATACAGATACGCAGTATTTT
TRBD1,TRBV18,TRBJ1-6,few,CASSLVAGTGDSPLHF,TGTGCCAGCTCACTAGTAGCCGGGACAGGGGATTCACCCCTCCACTTT
.,TRBV7-3,TRBJ2-7,few,CASSLMDNSYEQYF,TGTGCCAGCAGCTTAATGGACAACTCCTACGAGCAGTACTTC
TRBD1,TRBV4-1,TRBJ2-5,many,CASSQGWGQEQETQYF,TGCGCCAGCAGCCAAGGGTGGGGACAGGAGCAAGAGACCCAGTACTTC
.,TRBV27,TRBJ2-3,many,CASSLAPTDTQYF,TGTGCCAGCAGTTTGGCGCCAACAGATACGCAGTATTTT
TRBD1,TRBV6-2/TRBV6-3,TRBJ1-2,many,CASSTHRQGPSNYGYTF,TGTGCCAGCAGTACTCATCGACAGGGGCCATCTAACTATGGCTACACCTTC
.,TRBV28,TRBJ1-1,once,CGSSLYRGGENEAFF,TGTGGCAGCAGTTTATACAGAGGGGGGGAGAATGAAGCTTTCTTT
.,TRBV5-1,TRBJ1-2,.,CASSLAQLTIDGYTF,TGCGCCAGCAGCTTGGCACAGCTTACTATCGATGGCTACACCTTC
TRBD2,TRBV28,TRBJ2-3,many,CASSGAGGTDTQYF,TGTGCCAGCAGCGGAGCGGGGGGCACAGATACGCAGTATTTT
TRBD2,TRBV12-3/TRBV12-4,TRBJ2-1,few,CASSGTSVYNEQFF,TGTGCCAGTTCCGGGACTAGCGTCTACAATGAGCAGTTCTTC
.,TRBV30,TRBJ2-1,.,CAWAGSGNEQFF,TGTGCCTGGGCTGGTAGTGGCAATGAGCAGTTCTTC
TRBD1,TRBV30,TRBJ2-6,once,CAEGAAGANVLTF,TGTGCCGAGGGGGCCGCTGGGGCCAACGTCCTGACTTTC